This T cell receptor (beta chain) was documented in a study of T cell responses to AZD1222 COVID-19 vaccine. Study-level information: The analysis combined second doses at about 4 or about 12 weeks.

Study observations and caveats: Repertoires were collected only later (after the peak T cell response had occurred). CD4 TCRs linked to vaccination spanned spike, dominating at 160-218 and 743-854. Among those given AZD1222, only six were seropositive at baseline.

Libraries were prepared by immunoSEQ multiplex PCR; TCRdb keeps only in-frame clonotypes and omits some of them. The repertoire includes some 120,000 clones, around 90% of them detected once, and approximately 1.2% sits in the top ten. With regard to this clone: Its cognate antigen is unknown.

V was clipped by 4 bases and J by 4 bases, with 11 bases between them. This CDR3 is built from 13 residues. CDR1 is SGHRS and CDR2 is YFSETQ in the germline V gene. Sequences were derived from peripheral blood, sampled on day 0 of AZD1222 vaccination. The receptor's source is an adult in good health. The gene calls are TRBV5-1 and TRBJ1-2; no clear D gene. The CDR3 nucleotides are TGCGCCAGCAGCCCTGGAGAGAGCTATGGCTACACCTTC. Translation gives CASSPGESYGYTF.